This TCR beta chain was identified in a study of response to subunit inactivated influenza vaccine. Study observations and caveats: Each seasonal influenza vaccination, the authors suggested, recruits few new T cells.

The CDR3 sequence is 14 residues long. Trimming took off 0 bases at V and 8 bases at J, with 11 bases between the two ends. There are a few counts of this clonotype. Its antigen is unknown. TCRdb reprocessed the RT-PCR reads with MiXCR, giving one entry per CDR3 protein. The sample contains under 200,000 distinct CDR3 sequences, roughly 10% of which appear only once. The receptor was derived from a man aged 45-60 years who received an inactivated influenza vaccine. Material: non-naive T cells sorted from PBMCs, obtained 40 to 50 days after vaccination. The chain uses TRBV12-3 or TRBV12-4 and TRBJ2-4; possible D gene TRBD1, 5 bases. The CDR3 DNA reads as TGTGCCAGCAGTTTAGCGAGGACCAGGGACATTCAGTACTTC. Translation gives CASSLARTRDIQYF.